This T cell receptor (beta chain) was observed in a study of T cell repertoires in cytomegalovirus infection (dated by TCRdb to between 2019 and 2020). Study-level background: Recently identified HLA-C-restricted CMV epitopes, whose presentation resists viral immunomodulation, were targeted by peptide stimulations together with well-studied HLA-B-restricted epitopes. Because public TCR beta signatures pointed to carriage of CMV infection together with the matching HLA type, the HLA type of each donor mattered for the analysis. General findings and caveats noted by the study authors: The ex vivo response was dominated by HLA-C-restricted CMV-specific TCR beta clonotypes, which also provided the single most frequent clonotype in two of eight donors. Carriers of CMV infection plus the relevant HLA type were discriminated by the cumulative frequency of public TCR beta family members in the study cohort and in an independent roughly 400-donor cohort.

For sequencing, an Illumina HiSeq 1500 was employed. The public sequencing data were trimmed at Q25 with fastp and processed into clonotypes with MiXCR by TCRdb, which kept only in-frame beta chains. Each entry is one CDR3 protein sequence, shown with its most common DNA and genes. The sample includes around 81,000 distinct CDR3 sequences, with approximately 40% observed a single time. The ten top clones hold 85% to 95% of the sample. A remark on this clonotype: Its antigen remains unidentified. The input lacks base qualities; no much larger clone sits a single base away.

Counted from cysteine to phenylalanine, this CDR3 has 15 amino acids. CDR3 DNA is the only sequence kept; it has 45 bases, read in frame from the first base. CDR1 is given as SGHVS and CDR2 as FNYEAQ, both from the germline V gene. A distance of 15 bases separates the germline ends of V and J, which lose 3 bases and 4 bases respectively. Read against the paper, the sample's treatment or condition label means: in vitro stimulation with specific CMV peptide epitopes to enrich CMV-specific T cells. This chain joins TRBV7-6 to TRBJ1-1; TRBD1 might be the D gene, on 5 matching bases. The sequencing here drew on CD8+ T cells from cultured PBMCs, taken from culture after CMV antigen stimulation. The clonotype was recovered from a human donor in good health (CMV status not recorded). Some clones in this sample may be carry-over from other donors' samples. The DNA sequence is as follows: TGTGCCAGCAGCTTTCCTTTAATGAGGGGCACTGAAGCTTTCTTT. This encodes CASSFPLMRGTEAFF.